The text below deals with one T cell receptor (beta chain). Germline CDR1 GTSNPN, CDR2 SVGIG (reference sequence). This CDR3 spans 15 amino acids. With 3 bases clipped from V and 7 bases from J, the junction kept 11 bases outside the gene matches. The source of the sample is a study of control samples from healthy donors and cancer patients. Produced via immunoSEQ multiplex PCR; TCRdb's table is partial and in-frame only. Counted here are some 5,500 clones, around 70% occurring once; the ten biggest clones make up 7.3%. The chain recombines TRBV30 with TRBJ2-3; TRBD1 matches at 9 bases. This sequence originates from a male donor with melanoma. The material sequenced was formalin-fixed, paraffin-embedded tissue. The CDR3 sequence: CAWSPRTGDYHTQYF. The CDR3 nucleotides read TGTGCCTGGAGCCCCAGGACAGGGGACTACCATACGCAGTATTTT.